This T cell receptor beta chain appears in the sequencing data of a study of T cells after yellow fever vaccination (dated by TCRdb to 2018 to 2020). A note on the overall study: Libraries from fractions with low cell numbers were prepared with the SMART-Seq v4 Ultra Low Input RNA kit. To follow T-cell clones before and after primary and booster YFV17D yellow fever vaccination, bulk TCR alpha and beta repertoires were sequenced over time. Two healthy male donors, one aged 18 to 29 and one aged 30 to 40 years, were included in the cohort. Blood was collected at multiple timepoints before and after primary and secondary immunization, and bulk PBMC replicates and cell subsets were isolated. General study outcomes and caveats: The secondary T-cell response was weaker than the primary response but faster, peaking on day 5 instead of day 15. A small share of clonotypes was detected in both CD4 and CD8 compartments, with the overlap likely arising from convergent recombination. Computational filtering was needed because FACS-sorted repertoires could contain abundant contaminating clonotypes from the bulk population. The study included only two donors, which limits how far the findings can be generalized. Most clones expanded after primary vaccination were re-detected after the booster (96% of CD4 and around nine tenths of CD8), suggesting broad memory maintenance.

As concerns this clonotype: Its antigen specificity is not known. The sample holds no much larger clone one base away, and base qualities are not on file.

Synthesis of TCR cDNA relied on 5'RACE template switching, a step that introduced a universal primer site along with unique molecular identifiers. cDNA synthesis was primed from both the TCR alpha and TCR beta constant segments. Library amplification involved two PCR steps, and the second step added sample barcodes and sequencing adapters. Libraries were sequenced on Illumina HiSeq 2500 (2x100 bp) or NovaSeq (2x150 bp). The study's own analysis went as follows. MIGEC handled demultiplexing of reads and collapsing into UMI consensus sequences, while MiXCR performed V(D)J alignment. Clonotypes responding to the vaccine were identified with edgeR on replicate PBMC samples, with the criteria of FDR below 0.01 and a log2 fold change above 5 up to day 15. Each bulk clonotype was labeled CD4 or CD8 based on which sequenced repertoire, CD4 or CD8, contained the clonotype at higher abundance. In-frame beta chains were kept once TCRdb had trimmed the public reads at Q25 with fastp and called clones with MiXCR. CDR3 protein duplicates are merged, each entry listing the most common genes and DNA. TCRdb assigned the V and J calls; the authors' analysis was not used. The sample has 550,000 to 750,000 distinct CDR3 sequences on record, 13% of them singletons. The ten biggest clones cover around 15% of the sample.

Sample treatment or condition, as interpreted from the label and publication: live attenuated yellow fever vaccine strain. At each blood-draw timepoint, two biological replicates of bulk PBMCs were obtained. PBMCs were isolated from peripheral blood using a standard Ficoll-Paque protocol. TriZol was used to extract RNA from bulk PBMCs, from CD4 and CD8 fractions, and from dextramer-positive and dextramer-negative fractions. Trimming takes 6 bases from V and 5 bases from J, and the germline ends sit 8 bases apart. CDR1 and CDR2 are read off the germline V gene (reference sequence) as MNHNY and SVGAGI. Measured from the cysteine to the phenylalanine, the CDR3 is 12 residues long. Kept here is only the CDR3 DNA, which spans 36 bases and is read in frame from base 1.

The chain links TRBV6-6 with TRBJ2-1; TRBD2 is a possible D gene, resting on 6 matching bases. The TCR originated in a man aged 25 to 40 who received the YFV17D yellow fever vaccine. The sequencing here drew on PBMCs, taken on the day of the yellow fever booster vaccination. The nucleotide sequence reads TGTGCCAGCAGGGGGAGGAACAATGAGCAGTTCTTC. This gives the protein CASRGRNNEQFF.